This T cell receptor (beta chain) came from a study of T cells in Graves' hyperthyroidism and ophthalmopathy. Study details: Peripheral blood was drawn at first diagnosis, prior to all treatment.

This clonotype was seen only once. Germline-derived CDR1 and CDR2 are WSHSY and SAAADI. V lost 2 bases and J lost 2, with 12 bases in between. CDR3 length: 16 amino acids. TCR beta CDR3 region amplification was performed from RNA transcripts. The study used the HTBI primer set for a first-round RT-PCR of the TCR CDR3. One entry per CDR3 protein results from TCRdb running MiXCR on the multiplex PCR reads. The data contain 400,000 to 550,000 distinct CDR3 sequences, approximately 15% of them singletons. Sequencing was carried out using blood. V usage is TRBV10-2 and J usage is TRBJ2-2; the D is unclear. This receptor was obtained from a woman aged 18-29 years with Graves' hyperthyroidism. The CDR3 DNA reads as TGCGCCAGCAGTGAGAGACTGATGGAAAACACCGGGGAGCTGTTTTTT. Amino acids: CASSERLMENTGELFF.